Listed here are 30 T cell receptor beta chains from one sample, sequenced in a study of blood T cell repertoires in COVID-19. Sequencing used immunoSEQ multiplex PCR; TCRdb keeps in-frame clones, though not all of them. This sample carries roughly 500,000 clones, more than 75% of them seen once, and the ten largest clones take 1.5% to 2%. Specimen: PBMCs or T cells enriched from blood (not recorded which). The receptors stem from a woman aged 40 to 55 who had recovered from COVID-19.

This clone was observed once. The V gene is TRBV19, the J gene TRBJ2-7; 9 bases are a match to TRBD1. The CDR3 runs to 14 residues. Trimming removed 1 base from V and 4 bases from J; junction bases left unmatched: 2. The V gene's germline CDR1 is LNHDA and CDR2 SQIVND (reference sequence). The CDR3 is CASSIGQGEYEQYF. CDR3 bases: TGTGCCAGTAGTATAGGACAGGGGGAATACGAGCAGTACTTC.

A single count supports this clone. The chain recombines TRBV18 with TRBJ2-2; D not resolved. Deletions cut 4 bases from V and 2 bases from J, with 14 bases between. Germline loops: CDR1 KGHSH, CDR2 LQKENI. This CDR3 region has 16 residues. As DNA, the CDR3 is TGTGCCAGCTCACTCTACGGCGGTCCTAACACCGGGGAGCTGTTTTTT. Translated, it gives CASSLYGGPNTGELFF.

This rearrangement joins TRBV5-1 to TRBJ1-4, with TRBD1 as a possible D gene (5 bases). The germline V and J ends were trimmed by 3 bases and 2 bases, with 14 bases remaining between them. The CDR3 loop spans 16 amino acids. The germline gives CDR1 SGHRS, CDR2 YFSETQ. The CDR3 reads CASSSQGPLTNEKLFF. Here the CDR3 DNA reads TGCGCCAGCAGCTCCCAGGGTCCTTTGACTAATGAAAAACTGTTTTTT. Full variable domain (missing parts from reference TRBV5-1 and TRBJ1-4): KAGVTQTPRYLIKTRGQQVTLSCSPISGHRSVSWYQQTPGQGLQFLFEYFSETQRNKGNFPGRFSGRQFSNSRSEMNVSTLELGDSALYLCASSSQGPLTNEKLFFGSGTQLSVL.

This chain connects TRBV19 to TRBJ2-3; 10 bases fit TRBD1. Per the germline V gene, CDR1 is LNHDA and CDR2 is SQIVND (reference sequence). Germline trimming cut 6 bases from V and 6 bases from J; bases unmatched to any gene: 12. This CDR3 has 16 amino acids. CDR3: CASSTLPGQGSDTQYF. The CDR3 nucleotides read TGTGCCAGTAGCACCCTCCCGGGACAGGGGTCCGATACGCAGTATTTT.

This clone was seen a handful of times. The chain combines TRBV18 with TRBJ2-7; perhaps TRBD1 as D (5 bases). Germline lookup yields CDR1 KGHSH and CDR2 LQKENI. This CDR3 has 15 amino acids. V lost 2 bases and J 5 bases, leaving 16 bases between the germline ends. The CDR3 is CASSPATGTPNEQYF. For the CDR3, the DNA is TGTGCCAGCTCACCAGCAACAGGTACCCCGAACGAGCAGTACTTC.

The chain carries TRBV4-2 and TRBJ1-4, with D tentatively TRBD1 (5 bases). With 1 base removed from V and 0 bases from J, the gap between germline ends came to 9 bases. Germline V gives CDR1 LGHNA, CDR2 YNFKEQ. This CDR3 is built from 16 residues. The CDR3, as DNA: TGTGCCAGCAGCCAAGCCTCAGGGTCAACTAATGAAAAACTGTTTTTT. This encodes CASSQASGSTNEKLFF.

The CDR3 DNA sequence: TGTGCCAGCAGAGCCGGGAATGAAAAACTGTTTTTT. Its protein product is CASRAGNEKLFF. The rearrangement uses TRBV6-5 and TRBJ1-4; D remains unclear. The CDR3 has 12 residues. From germline, CDR1 is MNHEY and CDR2 SVGAGI. V was clipped by 6 bases and J by 5 bases, with 7 bases between them.

The gene calls are TRBV10-3 and TRBJ1-2; D may be TRBD1 (5 bases). This CDR3 contains 14 residues. Trimming stripped 0 bases from V and 6 bases from J, with 11 bases between. Germline assignment: CDR1 ENHRY and CDR2 SYGVKD. DNA for the CDR3: TGTGCCATCAGTGAGTCGTACGGGGGGGATGGCTACACCTTC. Residues: CAISESYGGDGYTF.

J is TRBJ1-1 and V is TRBV5-1; 9 bases map to TRBD1. The CDR3 spans 19 residues. In germline, CDR1 is SGHRS, CDR2 YFSETQ. Trimming took 3 bases from V and 0 from J; bases not matched to a gene: 15. The DNA of the CDR3 is TGCGCCAGCAGCTACTTACCTTGGACAGGGGCGGACATGAACACTGAAGCTTTCTTT. It translates to CASSYLPWTGADMNTEAFF.

V gene TRBV11-3 combines with J gene TRBJ1-1; 8 nucleotides line up with TRBD1. Germline trimming cut 1 base from V and 1 base from J; bases unmatched to any gene: 2. Germline CDR1 and CDR2: SGHNT and YENEEA. CDR3 size: 15 residues. This CDR3 is CASSLVGQGNTEAFF. The DNA of the CDR3 is TGTGCCAGCAGCTTAGTAGGACAGGGGAACACTGAAGCTTTCTTT.

This clone was recorded a few times. The CDR3 sequence is CASSEPGTHFSEAFF. Here the CDR3 DNA reads TGCGCCAGCAGTGAACCCGGGACACATTTTTCTGAAGCTTTCTTT. J is TRBJ1-1 and V is TRBV10-1; weak D call: TRBD1 (6 bases). This CDR3 is built from 15 residues. Between the trimmed V and J ends, which lost 3 bases and 6 bases, there was a span of 17 bases. The V gene's germline CDR1 is WNHNN and CDR2 SYGVQD (reference sequence).

This CDR3 reads CASSLGQGEKLFF. For the CDR3, the DNA is TGCGCCAGCAGCTTGGGACAGGGTGAAAAACTGTTTTTT. The chain employs TRBV5-1 and TRBJ1-4, with TRBD1 identical over 7 bases. With 0 bases clipped from V and 7 bases from J, the junction kept 0 bases outside the gene matches. The germline CDR1 and CDR2 sequences are SGHRS and YFSETQ. This CDR3 has 13 residues.

V and J are TRBV7-2 and TRBJ1-2; D ambiguous. This CDR3 contains 17 residues. Germline V lookup: CDR1 SGHTA, CDR2 FQGNSA. Trimming removed 3 bases at V and 4 bases at J, with 21 bases between. This chain's CDR3 is CASSLDEPSAAIYGYTF. The CDR3 DNA reads TGTGCCAGCAGCTTGGATGAGCCCAGCGCCGCTATCTATGGCTACACCTTC.

The V and J genes are TRBV12-3 or TRBV12-4 and TRBJ1-1; 7 bases match TRBD1. V shed 3 bases and J 10 bases; nucleotides not matched to a gene: 8. The CDR3 sequence is 13 residues long. The CDR3 sequence: CASSFEQGIGAFF. The CDR3 bases are TGTGCCAGCAGTTTCGAACAGGGGATCGGAGCTTTCTTT.

A word on this clone: Other DNA sequences in the sample encode the same CDR3. The chain couples TRBV19 to TRBJ1-1; D may be TRBD1 (6 bases). Per germline, CDR1 LNHDA and CDR2 SQIVND (reference sequence). Trimming took off 6 bases at V and 2 bases at J, with 10 bases between the two ends. The CDR3 is 13 amino acids. CDR3 in amino acids: CASSRTVNTEAFF. The CDR3 DNA sequence: TGTGCCAGTAGCAGGACAGTCAACACTGAAGCTTTCTTT.

V usage is TRBV5-6 and J usage is TRBJ1-2; D is possibly TRBD1 (5 bases). Trimming removed 4 bases at V and 0 bases at J, with 7 bases between. Germline V lookup: CDR1 SGHDT, CDR2 YYEEEE. This CDR3 contains 13 residues. Written as DNA, the CDR3 is TGTGCCAGCAGCCCACAGGCTAACTATGGCTACACCTTC. This translates into CASSPQANYGYTF. The whole variable domain, remainder taken from reference TRBV5-6 and TRBJ1-2, is DAGVTQSPTHLIKTRGQQVTLRCSPKSGHDTVSWYQQALGQGPQFIFQYYEEEERQRGNFPDRFSGHQFPNYSSELNVNALLLGDSALYLCASSPQANYGYTFGSGTRLTVV.

V gene TRBV24-1 combines with J gene TRBJ1-2, with 9 positions matching TRBD1. CDR1 is KGHDR, CDR2 SFDVKD, per germline. V trimming: 9 bases; J trimming: 4 bases; junction bases outside the gene matches: 5. There are 13 residues in the CDR3. CDR3 region: CATRQGEGYGYTF. As DNA, the CDR3 is TGTGCCACCCGACAGGGGGAAGGCTATGGCTACACCTTC.

The gene calls are TRBV6-1 and TRBJ1-5; D might be TRBD1 (5 bases). Trimming took off 2 bases at V and 15 bases at J, with 14 bases between the two ends. Per germline, CDR1 MNHNS and CDR2 SASEGT. The CDR3 is made up of 12 amino acids. CDR3 sequence: CASSESQGNWHF. CDR3 nucleotides: TGTGCCAGCAGTGAATCTCAGGGAAATTGGCATTTT.

This chain joins TRBV7-6 and TRBJ2-7; weak D call: TRBD2 (7 bases). Trimming stripped 1 base from V and 0 bases from J, with 16 bases between. This CDR3 is built from 17 residues. CDR1 SGHVS and CDR2 FNYEAQ come from the germline V gene. The CDR3 nucleotides read TGTGCCAGCAGCTTAGACTCGAAGGGGGGGAGCTCCTACGAGCAGTACTTC. This translates into CASSLDSKGGSSYEQYF.

The chain joins TRBV15 to TRBJ1-3; no clear D gene. The CDR3 spans 16 residues. Germline lookup yields CDR1 LNHNV and CDR2 YYDKDF (reference sequence). V was trimmed by 1 base and J by 0 bases, leaving 10 bases between them. The CDR3 region is CATSRGAGGSGNTIYF. CDR3 bases: TGTGCCACCAGCAGAGGGGCGGGAGGCTCTGGAAACACCATATATTTT.

The J gene is TRBJ2-7, the V gene TRBV3-1 (or the pseudogene TRBV3-2); D is unclear. Per the germline V gene, CDR1 is LGHDT and CDR2 is YNNKEL (reference sequence). The V end was cut by 3 bases, the J end by 6 bases, with 9 bases between. This CDR3 contains 12 residues. The CDR3, as DNA: TGTGCCAGCAGCCATACTTTGTTCGAGCAGTACTTC. Amino acids: CASSHTLFEQYF.

The chain is built from TRBV24-1 and TRBJ2-3; the match to TRBD2 covers 11 bases. In germline, CDR1 is KGHDR, CDR2 SFDVKD. This CDR3 has 14 residues. With V trimmed by 11 bases and J by 3 bases, 6 bases remained unmatched. DNA of the CDR3: TGTGCCATACTACTAGCGGGAGCGACAGATACGCAGTATTTT. Translated, it gives CAILLAGATDTQYF.

V is TRBV7-2 and J is TRBJ1-6; D gene unclear. The CDR3 runs 15 residues. V lost 1 base and J 10 bases, leaving 14 bases between the germline ends. Per the germline V gene, CDR1 is SGHTA and CDR2 is FQGNSA. CDR3 sequence reads: CASSLGSGVGSPLHF. As DNA, the CDR3 is TGTGCCAGCAGCTTAGGGTCGGGTGTTGGGTCACCCCTCCACTTT.

The CDR3 loop is CAWTRGGNYEQYF. CDR3 nucleotide sequence: TGTGCCTGGACCAGAGGCGGGAACTACGAGCAGTACTTC. The chain uses TRBV30 and TRBJ2-7, with D tentatively TRBD2 (6 bases). Deletions cut 4 bases from V and 3 bases from J, with 13 bases between. CDR1 is GTSNPN, CDR2 SVGIG, per germline (reference sequence). The CDR3 spans 13 residues.

The rearrangement joins TRBV27 to TRBJ2-1, with 8 bases aligning to TRBD2. The junction had 13 bases not matched to a gene; V was cut back by 5 bases and J by 7 bases. The CDR3 covers 16 residues. Germline V gene data show CDR1 as MNHEY and CDR2 as SMNVEV (reference sequence). CDR3 loop: CASSPLGGRIGNEQFF. The CDR3 nucleotides are TGTGCCAGCAGTCCATTGGGCGGGAGGATAGGGAATGAGCAGTTCTTC.

The chain employs TRBV19 and TRBJ1-6; D uncertain. The CDR3 is 15 residues long. V gave up 2 bases and J gave up 7 bases, with 12 bases separating them. Germline loops: CDR1 LNHDA, CDR2 SQIVND (reference sequence). The CDR3 is CASSISGLVNSPLHF. DNA for the CDR3: TGTGCCAGTAGTATATCGGGGTTGGTGAATTCACCCCTCCACTTT. Together with reference TRBV19 and TRBJ1-6, the CDR3 gives the full variable domain: DGGITQSPKYLFRKEGQNVTLSCEQNLNHDAMYWYRQDPGQGLRLIYYSQIVNDFQKGDIAEGYSVSREKKESFPLTVTSAQKNPTAFYLCASSISGLVNSPLHFGNGTRLTVT.

The gene calls are TRBV5-1 and TRBJ2-5, with TRBD1 matching 8 bases. Losses at the gene ends were 0 bases for V and 5 bases for J; bases not matched to a gene: 6. The CDR3 has 15 residues. From germline, CDR1 is SGHRS and CDR2 YFSETQ. CDR3 DNA sequence: TGCGCCAGCAGCTTGGCGACAGGGGCCCTCGAGACCCAGTACTTC. It yields the protein CASSLATGALETQYF.

The sample holds one count of this clone. The chain is built from TRBV25-1 and TRBJ2-2; 7 positions match TRBD2. There are 17 residues in the CDR3. Germline assignment: CDR1 MGHDK and CDR2 SYGVNS. V lost 1 base and J lost 2; bases outside the gene matches: 7. As DNA, the CDR3 is TGTGCCAGCAGTGAATTAACCGCGGGAGCAAACACCGGGGAGCTGTTTTTT. It translates to CASSELTAGANTGELFF.

The chain links TRBV4-3 to TRBJ2-7; TRBD2 aligns across 9 bases. The CDR3 runs to 15 residues. The ends lost 1 base at V and 2 bases at J; junction bases unmatched: 3. CDR1 and CDR2 from the germline V gene are LGHNA and YSLEER. In nucleotides, the CDR3 is TGCGCCAGCAGCCAAGGGACTAGCGCCACCTACGAGCAGTACTTC. It specifies CASSQGTSATYEQYF.

J is TRBJ1-6 and V is TRBV5-1, with 9 positions matching TRBD1. The CDR3 totals 15 residues. Germline CDR1 SGHRS, CDR2 YFSETQ. After removal of 4 bases from V and 6 bases from J, the junction contained 5 bases not matched to a gene. CDR3 amino acids: CASSPGGQGNSPLHF. The CDR3 DNA reads as TGCGCCAGCAGCCCGGGGGGACAGGGTAATTCACCCCTCCACTTT.